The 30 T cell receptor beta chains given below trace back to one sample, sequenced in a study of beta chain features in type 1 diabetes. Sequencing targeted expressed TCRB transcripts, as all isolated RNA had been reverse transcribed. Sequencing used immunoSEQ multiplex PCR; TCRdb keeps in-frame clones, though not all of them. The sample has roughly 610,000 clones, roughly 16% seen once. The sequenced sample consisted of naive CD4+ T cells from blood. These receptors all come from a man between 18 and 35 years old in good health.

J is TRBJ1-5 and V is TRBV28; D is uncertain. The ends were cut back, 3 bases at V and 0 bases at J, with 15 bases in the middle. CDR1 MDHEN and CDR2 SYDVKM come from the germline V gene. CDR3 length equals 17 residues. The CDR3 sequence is CASSFLLFRNSNQPQHF. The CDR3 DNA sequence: TGTGCCAGCAGTTTCCTCCTCTTTAGGAATAGCAATCAGCCCCAGCATTTT. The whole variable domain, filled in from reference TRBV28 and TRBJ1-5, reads DVKVTQSSRYLVKRTGEKVFLECVQDMDHENMFWYRQDPGLGLRLIYFSYDVKMKEKGDIPEGYSVSREKKERFSLILESASTNQTSMYLCASSFLLFRNSNQPQHFGDGTRLSIL.

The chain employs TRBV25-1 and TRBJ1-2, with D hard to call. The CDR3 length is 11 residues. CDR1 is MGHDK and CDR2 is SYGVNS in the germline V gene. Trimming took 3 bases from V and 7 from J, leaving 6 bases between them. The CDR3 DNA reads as TGTGCCAGCAGTGAGCGGAGTGGCTACACCTTC. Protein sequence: CASSERSGYTF.

The CDR3 protein is CASSGLGTIANTGELFF. The CDR3 DNA sequence: TGTGCCAGCAGCGGCCTAGGGACTATCGCGAACACCGGGGAGCTGTTTTTT. The chain recombines TRBV9 with TRBJ2-2; 7 bases are shared with TRBD2. Germline CDR1 and CDR2: SGDLS and YYNGEE. V shed 3 bases, J shed 0 bases, and the junction held 8 bases outside the gene matches. CDR3 length: 17 residues.

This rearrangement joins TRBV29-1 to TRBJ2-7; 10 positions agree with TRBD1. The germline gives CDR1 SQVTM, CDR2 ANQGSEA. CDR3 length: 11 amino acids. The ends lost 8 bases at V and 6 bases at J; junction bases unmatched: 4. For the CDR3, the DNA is TGCAGCCGGACAGGGGGTTGCGAGCAGTACTTC. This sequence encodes CSRTGGCEQYF.

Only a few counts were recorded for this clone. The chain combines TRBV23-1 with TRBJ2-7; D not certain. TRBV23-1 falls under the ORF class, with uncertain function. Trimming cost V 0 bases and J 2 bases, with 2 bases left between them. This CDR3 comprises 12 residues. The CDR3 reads CASSQSTYEQYF. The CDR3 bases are TGCGCCAGCAGTCAATCGACCTACGAGCAGTACTTC.

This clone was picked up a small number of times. CDR3 coding DNA: TGTGCCAGCAGCTTAGACGGCGGACCGCACTACGAGCAGTACTTC. This encodes CASSLDGGPHYEQYF. The rearrangement links TRBV7-7 to TRBJ2-7, with D unresolved. There are 15 residues in the CDR3. Germline CDR1 reads SSHAT; CDR2 reads FNYEAQ (reference sequence). Deletions cut 1 base from V and 3 bases from J, with 13 bases between.

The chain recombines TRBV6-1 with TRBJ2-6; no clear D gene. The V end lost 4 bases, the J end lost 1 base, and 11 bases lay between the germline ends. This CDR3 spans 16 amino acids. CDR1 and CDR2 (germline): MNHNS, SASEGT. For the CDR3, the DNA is TGTGCCAGCAGTGCCTTACCTGGGTCTGGGGCCAACGTCCTGACTTTC. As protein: CASSALPGSGANVLTF.

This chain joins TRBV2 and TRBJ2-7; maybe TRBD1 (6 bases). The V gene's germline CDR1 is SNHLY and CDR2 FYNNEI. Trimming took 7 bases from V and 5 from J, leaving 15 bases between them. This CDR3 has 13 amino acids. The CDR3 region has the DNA TGTGCCAGCAACCAGGGGAGTTATGACGAGCAGTACTTC. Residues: CASNQGSYDEQYF.

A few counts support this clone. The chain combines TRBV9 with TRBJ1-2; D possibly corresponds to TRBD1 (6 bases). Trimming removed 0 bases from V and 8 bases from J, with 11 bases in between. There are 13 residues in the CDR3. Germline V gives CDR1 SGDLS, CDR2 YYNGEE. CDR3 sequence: CASSVAEGGGYTF. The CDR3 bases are TGTGCCAGCAGCGTAGCTGAGGGGGGAGGCTACACCTTC.

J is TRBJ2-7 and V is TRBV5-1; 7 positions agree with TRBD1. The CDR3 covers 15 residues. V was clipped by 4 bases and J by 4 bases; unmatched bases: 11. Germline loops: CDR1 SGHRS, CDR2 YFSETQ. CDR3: CASSVTGDRLYEQYF. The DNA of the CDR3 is TGCGCCAGCAGCGTTACAGGGGACCGACTTTACGAGCAGTACTTC.

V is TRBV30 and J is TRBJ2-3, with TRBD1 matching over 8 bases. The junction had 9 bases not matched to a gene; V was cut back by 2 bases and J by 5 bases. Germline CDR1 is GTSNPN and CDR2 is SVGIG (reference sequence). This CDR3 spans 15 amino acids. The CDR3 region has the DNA TGTGCCTGGAGTCCGGGACAGGTGAATCAAGATACGCAGTATTTT. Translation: CAWSPGQVNQDTQYF.

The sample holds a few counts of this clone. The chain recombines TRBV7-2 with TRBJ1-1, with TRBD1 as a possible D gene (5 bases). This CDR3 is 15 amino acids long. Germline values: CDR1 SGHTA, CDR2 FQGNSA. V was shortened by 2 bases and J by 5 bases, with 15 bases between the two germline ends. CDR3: CASSLLAGISTEAFF. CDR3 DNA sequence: TGTGCCAGCAGCTTATTGGCAGGGATAAGTACTGAAGCTTTCTTT.

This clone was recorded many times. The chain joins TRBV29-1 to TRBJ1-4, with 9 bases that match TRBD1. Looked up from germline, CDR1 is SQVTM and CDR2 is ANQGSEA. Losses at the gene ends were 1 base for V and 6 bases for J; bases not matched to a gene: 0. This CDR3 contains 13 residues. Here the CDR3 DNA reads TGCAGCGTTGAAGGACAGGGGGATGAAAAACTGTTTTTT. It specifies CSVEGQGDEKLFF.

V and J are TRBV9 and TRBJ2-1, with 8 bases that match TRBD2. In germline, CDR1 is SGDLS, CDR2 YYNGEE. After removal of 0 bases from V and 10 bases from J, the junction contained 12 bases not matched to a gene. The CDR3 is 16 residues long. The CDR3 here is CASSVVGTSGKREQFF. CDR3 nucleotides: TGTGCCAGCAGCGTAGTGGGAACTAGCGGAAAGAGAGAGCAGTTCTTC.

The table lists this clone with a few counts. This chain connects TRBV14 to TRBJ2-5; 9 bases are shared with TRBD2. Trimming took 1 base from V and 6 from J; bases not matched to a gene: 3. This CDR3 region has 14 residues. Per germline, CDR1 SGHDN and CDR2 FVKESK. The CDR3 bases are TGTGCCAGCAGCCAAGCCCTAGCGGGGAAGACCCAGTACTTC. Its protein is CASSQALAGKTQYF. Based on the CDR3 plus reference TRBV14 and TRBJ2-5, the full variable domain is EAGVTQFPSHSVIEKGQTVTLRCDPISGHDNLYWYRRVMGKEIKFLLHFVKESKQDESGMPNNRFLAERTGGTYSTLKVQPAELEDSGVYFCASSQALAGKTQYFGPGTRLLVL.

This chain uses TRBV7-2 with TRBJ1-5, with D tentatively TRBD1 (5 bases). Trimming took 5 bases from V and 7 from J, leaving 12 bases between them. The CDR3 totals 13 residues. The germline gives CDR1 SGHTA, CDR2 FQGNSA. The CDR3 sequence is CASSPGFGQPQHF. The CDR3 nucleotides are TGTGCCAGCAGCCCAGGGTTCGGGCAGCCCCAGCATTTT.

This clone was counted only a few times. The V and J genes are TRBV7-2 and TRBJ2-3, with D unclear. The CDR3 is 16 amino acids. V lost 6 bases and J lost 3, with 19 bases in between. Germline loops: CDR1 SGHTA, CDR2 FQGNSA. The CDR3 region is CASSPIETRVTDTQYF. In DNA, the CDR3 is TGTGCCAGCAGTCCAATCGAGACACGAGTGACAGATACGCAGTATTTT.

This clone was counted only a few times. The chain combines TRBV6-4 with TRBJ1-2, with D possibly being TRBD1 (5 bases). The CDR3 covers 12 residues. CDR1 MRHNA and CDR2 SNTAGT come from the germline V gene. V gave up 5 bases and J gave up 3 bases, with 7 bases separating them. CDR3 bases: TGTGCCAGCAGTCTCAGGGACTATGGCTACACCTTC. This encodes CASSLRDYGYTF.

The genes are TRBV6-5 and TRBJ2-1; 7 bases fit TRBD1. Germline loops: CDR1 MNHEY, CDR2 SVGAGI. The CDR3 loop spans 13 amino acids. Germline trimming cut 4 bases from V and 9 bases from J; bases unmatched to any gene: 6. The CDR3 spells CASSLTGPTEQFF. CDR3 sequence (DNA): TGTGCCAGCAGTTTGACAGGGCCGACTGAGCAGTTCTTC.

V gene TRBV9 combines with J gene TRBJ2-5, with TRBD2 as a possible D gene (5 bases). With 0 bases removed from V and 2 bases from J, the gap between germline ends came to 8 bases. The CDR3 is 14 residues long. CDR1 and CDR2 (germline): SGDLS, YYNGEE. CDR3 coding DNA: TGTGCCAGCAGCGTAGGGGGAGATCAAGAGACCCAGTACTTC. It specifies CASSVGGDQETQYF.

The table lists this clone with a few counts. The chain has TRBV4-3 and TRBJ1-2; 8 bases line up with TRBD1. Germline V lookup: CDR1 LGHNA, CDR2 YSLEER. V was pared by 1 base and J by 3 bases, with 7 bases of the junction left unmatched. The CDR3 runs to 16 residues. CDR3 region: CASSQGVKTGDYGYTF. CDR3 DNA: TGCGCCAGCAGCCAAGGGGTTAAGACAGGGGACTATGGCTACACCTTC.

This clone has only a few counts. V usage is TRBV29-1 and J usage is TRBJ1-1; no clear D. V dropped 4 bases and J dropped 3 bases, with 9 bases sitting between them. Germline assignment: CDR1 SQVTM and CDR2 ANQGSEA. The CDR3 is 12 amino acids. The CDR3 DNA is TGCAGCGTTGCTGGGAGGGACACTGAAGCTTTCTTT. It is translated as CSVAGRDTEAFF.

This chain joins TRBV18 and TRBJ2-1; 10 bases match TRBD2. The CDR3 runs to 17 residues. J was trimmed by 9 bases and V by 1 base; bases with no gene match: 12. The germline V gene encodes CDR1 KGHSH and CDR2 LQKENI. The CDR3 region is CASSPQIQREGRGEQFF. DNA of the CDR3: TGTGCCAGCTCACCACAGATCCAGCGGGAGGGCCGTGGTGAGCAGTTCTTC.

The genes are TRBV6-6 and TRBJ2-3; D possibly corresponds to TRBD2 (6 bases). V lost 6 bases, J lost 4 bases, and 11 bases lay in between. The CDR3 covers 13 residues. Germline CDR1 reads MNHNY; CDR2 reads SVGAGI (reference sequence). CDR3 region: CASRVGSPDTQYF. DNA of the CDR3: TGTGCCAGCAGGGTCGGGAGTCCAGATACGCAGTATTTT.

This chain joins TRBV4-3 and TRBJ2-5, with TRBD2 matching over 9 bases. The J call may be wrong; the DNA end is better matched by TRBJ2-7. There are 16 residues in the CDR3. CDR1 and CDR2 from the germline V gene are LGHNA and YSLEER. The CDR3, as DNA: TGCGCCAGCAGCAAAGTAGCGGGAGTAGGGTCCTACGAGCAGTACTTC. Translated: CASSKVAGVGSYEQYF.

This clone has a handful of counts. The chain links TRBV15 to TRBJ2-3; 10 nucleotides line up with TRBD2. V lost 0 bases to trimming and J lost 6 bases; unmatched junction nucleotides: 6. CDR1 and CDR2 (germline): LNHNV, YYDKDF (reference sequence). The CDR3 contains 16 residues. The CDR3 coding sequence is TGTGCCACCAGCAGAGATTTACTAGCGGGATCGGATACGCAGTATTTT. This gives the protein CATSRDLLAGSDTQYF.

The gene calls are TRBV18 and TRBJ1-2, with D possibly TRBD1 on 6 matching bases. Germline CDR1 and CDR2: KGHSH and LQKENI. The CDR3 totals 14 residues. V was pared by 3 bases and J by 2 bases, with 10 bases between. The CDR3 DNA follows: TGTGCCAGCTCACCGGGACATTCGAACTATGGCTACACCTTC. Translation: CASSPGHSNYGYTF.

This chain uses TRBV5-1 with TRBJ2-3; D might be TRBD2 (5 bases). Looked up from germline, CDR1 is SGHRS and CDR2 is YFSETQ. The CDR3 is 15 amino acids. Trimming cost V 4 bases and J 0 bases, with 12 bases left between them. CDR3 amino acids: CASSRGEWSTDTQYF. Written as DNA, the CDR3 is TGCGCCAGCAGCCGGGGAGAGTGGAGCACAGATACGCAGTATTTT.

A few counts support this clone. The CDR3 nucleotides read TGTGCCAGCAGTGTGGGTAGTAACACTGAAGCTTTCTTT. Its protein is CASSVGSNTEAFF. This chain links TRBV6-4 with TRBJ1-1; D remains ambiguous. The CDR3 length is 13 residues. Between the trimmed V and J ends, which lost 4 bases and 2 bases, there was a span of 8 bases. CDR1 and CDR2 (germline): MRHNA, SNTAGT.

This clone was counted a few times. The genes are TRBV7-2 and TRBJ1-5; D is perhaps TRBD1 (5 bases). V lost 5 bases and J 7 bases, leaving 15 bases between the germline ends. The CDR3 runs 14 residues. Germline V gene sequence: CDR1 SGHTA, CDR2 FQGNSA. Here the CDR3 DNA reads TGTGCCAGCAGCCCCACTGGGGGGGAGCAGCCCCAGCATTTT. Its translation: CASSPTGGEQPQHF.